The entry below describes one TCR beta chain. The antigen remains undetermined. Trimming cost V 5 bases and J 1 base, with 17 bases left between them. Germline CDR1 reads SGHTA; CDR2 reads FQGNSA. The CDR3 is 16 residues long. Those who donated were healthy bone marrow donors. The sample belongs to a study of cytomegalovirus exposure and HLA in healthy donors. Study results and caveats: On later analysis, the bulk of CMV-associated TCR beta chains appeared to be HLA-restricted. Most of the TCR beta V segments (in an earlier analysis) were productive either about 87% or about 30% of the time. Using a false discovery rate of 0.05, a later analysis showed that 16,951 TCR beta sequences were associated with HLA alleles.

The PCR had 60 Vbeta and 13 Jbeta primers. Using immunoSEQ multiplex PCR, the repertoire was profiled, and TCRdb retains in-frame clones only, with some absent. The sample gives a few hundred thousand clones, nearly 80% of which show up once; around 2% is in the top ten. The sample taken for sequencing was PBMCs. The chain employs TRBV7-2 and TRBJ1-2; the D is unclear. The source is a man between 18 and 35 years old in good health and CMV-seronegative. The CDR3 protein is CASSLSSPPLNYGYTF. Here the CDR3 DNA reads TGTGCCAGCAGCCTATCCTCTCCTCCCCTTAACTATGGCTACACCTTC.